These 20 T cell receptor beta chains originate from one sample sequenced in a study of graft-versus-host responses after intestinal transplantation. Sequenced by immunoSEQ multiplex PCR; TCRdb stores in-frame clones only, minus some. The sample lists about 80,000 clones, 92% occurring once. The specimen was PBMCs, collected 98 days after intestinal transplantation. These receptors came from a human patient who received an intestinal transplant, so some T cells may come from the graft donor.

V usage is TRBV7-9 and J usage is TRBJ1-1; D ambiguous. V shed 3 bases and J shed 1 base, with 9 bases lying between them. This CDR3 spans 14 amino acids. The germline CDR1 and CDR2 sequences are SEHNR and FQNEAQ (reference sequence). CDR3 loop: CASSFLTKNTEAFF. In nucleotides, the CDR3 is TGTGCCAGCAGCTTCCTCACAAAGAACACTGAAGCTTTCTTT.

This chain connects TRBV21-1 to TRBJ2-7. TRBV21-1 is flagged as a pseudogene. This CDR3 is built from 12 residues. CDR3 residues: CASGGTTYEQYF. In DNA, the CDR3 is TGTGCCAGCGGTGGGACGACCTACGAGCAGTACTTC.

This rearrangement joins TRBV5-1 to TRBJ2-1; no firm D call. The CDR3 has 13 amino acids. The V end was cut by 0 bases, the J end by 8 bases, with 9 bases between. CDR1 and CDR2 (germline): SGHRS, YFSETQ. CDR3 loop: CASSLARTDEQFF. CDR3 nucleotides: TGCGCCAGCAGCTTGGCCCGGACGGATGAGCAGTTCTTC.

This clone came up once. The gene calls are TRBV5-1 and TRBJ2-6, with 11 bases matching TRBD2. Germline V gives CDR1 SGHRS, CDR2 YFSETQ. The ends lost 0 bases at V and 4 bases at J; junction bases unmatched: 18. The CDR3 has 22 amino acids. DNA of the CDR3: TGCGCCAGCAGCTTGGGCCCCCTCCCTAGCGGGAGGATTGTTGGGGGGGCCAACGTCCTGACTTTC. It translates to CASSLGPLPSGRIVGGANVLTF.

V usage is TRBV2 and J usage is TRBJ1-5; TRBD1 might be the D (6 bases). Germline V CDR1 and CDR2: SNHLY, FYNNEI. This CDR3 is built from 14 residues. V was pared by 6 bases and J by 5 bases, with 14 bases between. CDR3 region: CASRGHPGDQPQHF. As DNA, the CDR3 is TGTGCCAGCAGGGGACACCCAGGAGATCAGCCCCAGCATTTT.

The rearrangement links TRBV5-4 to TRBJ2-3; TRBD1 matches at 10 bases. The length of the CDR3 is 15 residues. CDR1 is SGHNT and CDR2 is YYREEE in the germline V gene (reference sequence). V lost 2 bases and J lost 6; bases outside the gene matches: 6. CDR3 loop: CASSFLGQGLDTQYF. The CDR3 bases are TGTGCCAGCAGCTTCTTGGGACAGGGGCTGGATACGCAGTATTTT.

The CDR3 reads CASSFRPGETQYF. In DNA, the CDR3 is TGTGCCAGCAGTTTCCGACCCGGGGAGACCCAGTACTTC. The chain employs TRBV6-5 and TRBJ2-5; D gene ambiguous. CDR1 and CDR2 from the germline V gene are MNHEY and SVGAGI. The length of the CDR3 is 13 residues. Deletions cut 4 bases from V and 5 bases from J, with 11 bases between.

The table lists this clone with a count of one. CDR3 region: CASSLLASGGVTQYF. DNA of the CDR3: TGTGCCAGCAGCTTGTTGGCTAGCGGGGGGGTGACCCAGTACTTC. The V call is TRBV5-4, the J call TRBJ2-5; 12 positions match TRBD2. There are 15 residues in the CDR3. The trim removed 1 base at V and 7 bases at J, leaving 5 bases unmatched. Germline V gene sequence: CDR1 SGHNT, CDR2 YYREEE (reference sequence).

V and J are TRBV4-2 and TRBJ2-5; D may match TRBD1 or TRBD2 (5 bases each). The V gene lost 0 bases and the J gene lost 5 bases, with 13 bases spanning the gap. This CDR3 contains 15 residues. Germline CDR1 is LGHNA and CDR2 is YNFKEQ. CDR3 sequence (DNA): TGTGCCAGCAGCCAAGATCGAGGGGTTGGGGAGACCCAGTACTTC. Encoded protein: CASSQDRGVGETQYF.

CDR3 region: CASGAGGPPNEQFF. CDR3 DNA sequence: TGTGCCAGCGGAGCGGGAGGGCCCCCCAATGAGCAGTTCTTC. This chain uses TRBV6-6 with TRBJ2-1; 10 bases map to TRBD2. After removal of 8 bases from V and 6 bases from J, the junction contained 7 bases not matched to a gene. The CDR3 runs 14 residues. Germline CDR1 reads MNHNY; CDR2 reads SVGAGI (reference sequence).

The chain carries TRBV12-1 and TRBJ2-7; the D call TRBD2 from the table was never checked on the DNA. TRBV12-1 is a documented pseudogene. The CDR3 has 17 amino acids. The CDR3 loop reads CASSDWNRREYSYEQYF. The CDR3 DNA reads TGTGCCAGCAGCGACTGGAATAGGCGGGAGTACTCCTACGAGCAGTACTTC.

A single count supports this clone. The gene calls are TRBV6-5 and TRBJ1-6, with 7 bases identical to TRBD1. The CDR3 loop spans 14 amino acids. CDR1 and CDR2 (germline): MNHEY, SVGAGI. Trimming cost V 5 bases and J 6 bases; bases outside gene matches: 4. The CDR3 loop is CASSVDRFNSPLHF. CDR3 in DNA: TGTGCCAGCAGTGTGGACAGGTTTAATTCACCCCTCCACTTT.

The chain uses TRBV5-1 and TRBJ2-4; D may be TRBD2 (5 bases). Per the germline V gene, CDR1 is SGHRS and CDR2 is YFSETQ. V was trimmed by 0 bases and J by 0 bases, leaving 10 bases between them. There are 16 residues in the CDR3. The CDR3 reads CASSLVLDPAKNIQYF. In DNA form, the CDR3 reads TGCGCCAGCAGCTTGGTACTAGACCCAGCCAAAAACATTCAGTACTTC.

The V and J genes are TRBV5-1 and TRBJ1-5, with a possible D match to TRBD1 (6 bases). The germline V gene encodes CDR1 SGHRS and CDR2 YFSETQ. Deletions cut 2 bases from V and 5 bases from J, with 11 bases between. This CDR3 has 14 residues. The chain's CDR3 is CASSFGQLHQPQHF. The CDR3 DNA is TGCGCCAGCAGCTTTGGACAGCTTCATCAGCCCCAGCATTTT. The entire variable domain, with the rest obtained from reference TRBV5-1 and TRBJ1-5, is as follows: KAGVTQTPRYLIKTRGQQVTLSCSPISGHRSVSWYQQTPGQGLQFLFEYFSETQRNKGNFPGRFSGRQFSNSRSEMNVSTLELGDSALYLCASSFGQLHQPQHFGDGTRLSIL.

This sequence joins TRBV29-1 and TRBJ2-5, with D possibly matching TRBD1 (6 bases). This CDR3 has 12 residues. In germline, CDR1 is SQVTM, CDR2 ANQGSEA. Trimming removed 0 bases from V and 8 bases from J, with 10 bases in between. In DNA form, the CDR3 reads TGCAGCGTTGAAGACTTGGGACAAACCCAGTACTTC. Amino acid sequence: CSVEDLGQTQYF.

A remark on this clone: Other DNA sequences in the same sample also yield this CDR3. The chain employs TRBV6-5 and TRBJ1-1; no firm D call. The V gene lost 3 bases and the J gene lost 2 bases, with 7 bases spanning the gap. CDR3 size: 13 residues. The germline V gene encodes CDR1 MNHEY and CDR2 SVGAGI. CDR3 nucleotides: TGTGCCAGCAGTTATTACGGTAACACTGAAGCTTTCTTT. Amino acid sequence: CASSYYGNTEAFF.

This chain joins TRBV6-1 and TRBJ1-1; 7 nucleotides agree with TRBD1. There are 14 residues in the CDR3. V trimming: 4 bases; J trimming: 1 base; junction bases outside the gene matches: 3. CDR1 is MNHNS and CDR2 is SASEGT in the germline V gene. In nucleotides, the CDR3 is TGTGCCAGCAGTGCCGGGACAGCGAACACTGAAGCTTTCTTT. The encoded protein is CASSAGTANTEAFF.

This chain joins TRBV4-2 and TRBJ2-7; TRBD2 agrees at 12 bases. Germline V lookup: CDR1 LGHNA, CDR2 YNFKEQ. CDR3 length equals 16 residues. V shed 1 base and J 4 bases; nucleotides not matched to a gene: 5. The CDR3 sequence is CASSQGLAGVRYEQYF. In DNA, the CDR3 is TGTGCCAGCAGCCAAGGACTAGCGGGAGTACGGTACGAGCAGTACTTC.

This clone was detected only a few times. The J gene is TRBJ1-4, the V gene TRBV6-1, with D possibly matching TRBD1 (5 bases). Deletions cut 6 bases from V and 5 bases from J, with 13 bases between. CDR1 MNHNS and CDR2 SASEGT come from the germline V gene. The CDR3 contains 14 residues. CDR3 region: CASSSGAGNEKLFF. In DNA form, the CDR3 reads TGTGCCAGCAGCAGCGGGGCGGGGAATGAAAAACTGTTTTTT.

V is TRBV4-1 and J is TRBJ1-3, with a possible D match to TRBD1 (5 bases). Germline V gene lookup returns CDR1 MGHRA and CDR2 YSYEKL. The CDR3 length is 16 residues. Trimming pared 3 bases from V and 7 bases from J, leaving 19 bases between. For the CDR3, the DNA is TGCGCCAGCAGCCAGGGGCCCTTTCGGGTGGGCAACACCATATATTTT. It codes for CASSQGPFRVGNTIYF.